This T cell receptor (beta chain) was identified during a study of blood T cell repertoires in COVID-19. Turning to the study itself: Researchers got acute and convalescent COVID-19 samples from the United States, Italy and Spain. T cells, B-cell-depleted T cells, or PBMCs provided the cDNA or gDNA that served as material.

Original handling: Cell counts per sample came from amplifying reference gene primers. Generated by immunoSEQ multiplex PCR, the TCRdb table keeps only in-frame clones and is missing some. The V and J calls and the clone size are those of that table, but D and trimming were determined from the DNA. Of nearly 50,000 clones in the sample, about 82% were seen once. Only one count was recorded for this clone. CDR3 length: 14 residues. Trimming cost V 7 bases and J 8 bases; bases outside gene matches: 13. Per germline, CDR1 SNHLY and CDR2 FYNNEI. This TCR was sampled from an older woman with acute or convalescent COVID-19. Sequenced: peripheral blood. The V call is TRBV2, the J call TRBJ1-2; TRBD1 aligns across 7 bases. CDR3 loop: CASKSGQRMGGYTF. CDR3 DNA sequence: TGTGCCAGCAAATCGGGACAGAGAATGGGGGGCTACACCTTC.